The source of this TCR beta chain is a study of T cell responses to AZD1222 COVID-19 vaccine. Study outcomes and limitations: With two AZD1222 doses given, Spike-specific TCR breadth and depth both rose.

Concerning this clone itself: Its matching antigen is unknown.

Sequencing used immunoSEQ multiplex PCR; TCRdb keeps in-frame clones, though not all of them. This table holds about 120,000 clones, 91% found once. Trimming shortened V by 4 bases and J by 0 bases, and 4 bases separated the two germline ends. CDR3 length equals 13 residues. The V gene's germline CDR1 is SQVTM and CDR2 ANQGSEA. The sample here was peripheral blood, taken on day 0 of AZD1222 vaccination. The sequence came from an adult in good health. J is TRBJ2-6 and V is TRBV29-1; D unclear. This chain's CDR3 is CSVVVSGANVLTF. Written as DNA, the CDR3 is TGCAGCGTTGTAGTCTCTGGGGCCAACGTCCTGACTTTC.